The clone carrying this T cell receptor (beta chain) appeared a few times. CDR3 length equals 15 residues. V dropped 5 bases and J dropped 5; count of bases not matched to a gene: 10. Germline-derived CDR1 and CDR2 are MRHNA and SNTAGT. This entry comes from a study of T cells in Graves' hyperthyroidism and ophthalmopathy. Study context: The initial diagnosis was the point when peripheral blood was collected, ahead of any treatment.

Amplified regions were TCR beta CDR3 sequences from RNA transcripts. The TCR CDR3 first-round RT-PCR relied on the HTBI primer set. TCRdb called the multiplex PCR reads again in MiXCR, with one record for every CDR3 protein. The sample gives 800,000 or so distinct CDR3 sequences, roughly 40% of which show up once; 7% to 10% is in the top ten. The sequencing input was blood. V usage is TRBV6-4 and J usage is TRBJ1-1; 8 bases fit TRBD1. This clonotype originated in a man younger than 35 with Graves' hyperthyroidism. CDR3 nucleotide sequence: TGTGCCAGCAGTCCCCAAGGACAGGGAGGTACTGAAGCTTTCTTT. Translating it yields CASSPQGQGGTEAFF.